A single sample is the source of the 24 T cell receptor beta chains below, sequenced in a study of shared clonotypes between healthy human individuals. Measured with immunoSEQ multiplex PCR; TCRdb has only the in-frame clones, and not every one. In the table there are approximately 1.4 million clones, 95% to 99% of which are singletons. The sequencing sample was made of naive CD4+ T cells sorted from blood. Subset defined: CD45RA+ positively selected. These receptors all come from a young man in good health.

The chain carries TRBV18 and TRBJ2-7; D perhaps matches TRBD1 (6 bases). The CDR3 consists of 20 residues. Per germline, CDR1 KGHSH and CDR2 LQKENI. V was cut by 3 bases and J by 0 bases, with 27 bases left in between. For the CDR3, the DNA is TGTGCCAGCTCACCGACCCAGCCGCCGAATCAGGGGCCCTCCTCCTACGAGCAGTACTTC. Its translation: CASSPTQPPNQGPSSYEQYF.

The chain combines TRBV6-6 with TRBJ2-7; tentatively, D is TRBD1 (6 bases). This CDR3 is built from 15 residues. CDR1 and CDR2 (germline): MNHNY, SVGAGI (reference sequence). The germline V and J ends were trimmed by 6 bases and 0 bases, with 15 bases remaining between them. CDR3 coding DNA: TGTGCCAGCAGCAAGACAGGTCCGAGCTCCTACGAGCAGTACTTC. As protein: CASSKTGPSSYEQYF.

V and J are TRBV5-1 and TRBJ2-1; 7 nucleotides line up with TRBD1. V dropped 0 bases and J dropped 2; count of bases not matched to a gene: 8. The CDR3 length is 17 residues. Germline V gene sequence: CDR1 SGHRS, CDR2 YFSETQ. The chain's CDR3 is CASSLGQGAVAYNEQFF. CDR3 coding DNA: TGCGCCAGCAGCTTGGGACAGGGCGCAGTGGCCTACAATGAGCAGTTCTTC.

The CDR3 nucleotides read TGTGCCAGCAGCTTAGTGGCGGGATTAGGGGATACGCAGTATTTT. It specifies CASSLVAGLGDTQYF. V and J are TRBV7-2 and TRBJ2-3, with D tentatively TRBD2 (6 bases). The CDR3 extends over 15 amino acids. Germline loops: CDR1 SGHTA, CDR2 FQGNSA. The ends were cut back, 1 base at V and 6 bases at J, with 14 bases in the middle.

The V call is TRBV18, the J call TRBJ2-7, with 10 bases lining up with TRBD2. This CDR3 is 14 amino acids long. Germline lookup yields CDR1 KGHSH and CDR2 LQKENI. The V segment lost 6 bases and the J segment 6 bases; nucleotides outside the gene matches: 8. The CDR3 region has the DNA TGTGCCAGCTCCCCGCTAGCGGGAGTCTTCGAGCAGTACTTC. Protein product: CASSPLAGVFEQYF. The full variable domain, rest sourced from reference TRBV18 and TRBJ2-7, is NAGVMQNPRHLVRRRGQEARLRCSPMKGHSHVYWYRQLPEEGLKFMVYLQKENIIDESGMPKERFSAEFPKEGPSILRIQQVVRGDSAAYFCASSPLAGVFEQYFGPGTRLTVT.

The rearrangement uses TRBV11-1 and TRBJ2-5; 12 nucleotides line up with TRBD1. The CDR3 covers 15 residues. Trimming at V came to 3 bases and at J to 5 bases, leaving 4 bases not matched to a gene. The germline gives CDR1 SGHAT, CDR2 FQDESV (reference sequence). The CDR3 reads CASSFRDRGRETQYF. DNA for the CDR3: TGTGCCAGCAGCTTCCGGGACAGGGGGCGGGAGACCCAGTACTTC. The full variable domain, completed using reference TRBV11-1 and TRBJ2-5, is EAEVAQSPRYKITEKSQAVAFWCDPISGHATLYWYRQILGQGPELLVQFQDESVVDDSQLPKDRFSAERLKGVDSTLKIQPAELGDSAMYLCASSFRDRGRETQYFGPGTRLLVL.

As to this clone: Other DNA sequences in this specimen translate into the identical CDR3. The rearrangement links TRBV7-9 to TRBJ2-5; D gene ambiguous. The ends were cut back, 4 bases at V and 4 bases at J, with 7 bases in the middle. This CDR3 has 12 residues. Germline CDR1 SEHNR, CDR2 FQNEAQ (reference sequence). Here the CDR3 reads CASSSSGETQYF. Here the CDR3 DNA reads TGTGCCAGCAGCTCGTCGGGAGAGACCCAGTACTTC.

CDR3 in DNA: TGTGCCAGCAGCTTAGTGGCTCGCTCTCCTGGCACAGATACGCAGTATTTT. This encodes CASSLVARSPGTDTQYF. J is TRBJ2-3 and V is TRBV7-9; D is unclear. Looked up from germline, CDR1 is SEHNR and CDR2 is FQNEAQ (reference sequence). The CDR3 totals 17 residues. Trimming pared 1 base from V and 1 base from J, leaving 15 bases between.

The V gene is TRBV28, the J gene TRBJ1-1; 7 bases match TRBD1. The CDR3 has 15 residues. V lost 5 bases to trimming and J lost 5 bases; unmatched junction nucleotides: 11. Germline CDR1 MDHEN, CDR2 SYDVKM. CDR3 nucleotide sequence: TGTGCCAGCAGTAGGGCAAACAGGGGCCGTACTGAAGCTTTCTTT. It codes for CASSRANRGRTEAFF.

About this clone itself: Distinct nucleotide sequences in the sample also encode this CDR3. V gene TRBV28 combines with J gene TRBJ2-7, with D possibly matching TRBD2 (6 bases). The CDR3 sequence is 14 residues long. Germline V gene data show CDR1 as MDHEN and CDR2 as SYDVKM. V was shortened by 6 bases and J by 0 bases, with 12 bases between the two germline ends. For the CDR3, the DNA is TGTGCCAGCAGGGGCAGCGGGCGCTCCTACGAGCAGTACTTC. This translates into CASRGSGRSYEQYF. Complete variable domain (other parts from reference TRBV28 and TRBJ2-7): DVKVTQSSRYLVKRTGEKVFLECVQDMDHENMFWYRQDPGLGLRLIYFSYDVKMKEKGDIPEGYSVSREKKERFSLILESASTNQTSMYLCASRGSGRSYEQYFGPGTRLTVT.

This chain uses TRBV5-1 with TRBJ2-5; TRBD2 agrees at 13 bases. The length of the CDR3 is 16 residues. Trimming took 4 bases from V and 7 from J; bases not matched to a gene: 10. In germline, CDR1 is SGHRS, CDR2 YFSETQ. This CDR3 is CASSPWTSGSGVTQYF. The CDR3 DNA follows: TGCGCCAGCAGCCCATGGACTAGCGGGAGCGGGGTGACCCAGTACTTC.

The J gene is TRBJ2-2, the V gene TRBV18, with 12 bases identical to TRBD1. The V and J ends lost 2 bases and 4 bases, in that order; junction bases with no gene match: 8. The CDR3 runs 18 residues. Germline lookup yields CDR1 KGHSH and CDR2 LQKENI. For the CDR3, the DNA is TGTGCCAGCTCACCAAAACCGGGACAGGGGGCCCGCACCGGGGAGCTGTTTTTT. Its translation: CASSPKPGQGARTGELFF. The complete variable domain, with remaining parts taken from reference TRBV18 and TRBJ2-2, reads NAGVMQNPRHLVRRRGQEARLRCSPMKGHSHVYWYRQLPEEGLKFMVYLQKENIIDESGMPKERFSAEFPKEGPSILRIQQVVRGDSAAYFCASSPKPGQGARTGELFFGEGSRLTVL.

The V and J genes are TRBV9 and TRBJ2-3; D remains ambiguous. The CDR3 contains 15 residues. Germline V lookup: CDR1 SGDLS, CDR2 YYNGEE. The V end was cut by 0 bases, the J end by 2 bases, with 10 bases between. The CDR3 DNA sequence: TGTGCCAGCAGCGTAGTCGGAACAGACACAGATACGCAGTATTTT. The encoded protein is CASSVVGTDTDTQYF.

The chain couples TRBV7-3 to TRBJ1-1, with no clear D. The CDR3 length is 15 residues. The V gene lost 0 bases and the J gene lost 3 bases, with 11 bases spanning the gap. The germline V gene encodes CDR1 SGHTA and CDR2 FQGTGA. CDR3 DNA sequence: TGTGCCAGCAGCTTAACGGGCCGTGAGGACACTGAAGCTTTCTTT. Protein sequence: CASSLTGREDTEAFF.

The chain couples TRBV7-3 to TRBJ2-1; 7 bases map to TRBD1. Germline V gene data show CDR1 as SGHTA and CDR2 as FQGTGA. The CDR3 has 15 amino acids. After removal of 5 bases from V and 0 bases from J, the junction contained 4 bases not matched to a gene. The chain's CDR3 is CASSRQGYSYNEQFF. The CDR3 nucleotides read TGTGCCAGCAGCCGACAGGGTTACTCCTACAATGAGCAGTTCTTC.

The chain links TRBV7-6 to TRBJ2-2; D not certain. Deletions cut 0 bases from V and 1 base from J, with 9 bases between. This CDR3 spans 16 amino acids. CDR1 and CDR2 (germline): SGHVS, FNYEAQ. The CDR3 DNA is TGTGCCAGCAGCTTAGCGCCAGGCGGGAACACCGGGGAGCTGTTTTTT. It codes for CASSLAPGGNTGELFF.

The chain uses TRBV14 and TRBJ2-7; D is perhaps TRBD2 (5 bases). The length of the CDR3 is 15 residues. CDR1 is SGHDN and CDR2 is FVKESK in the germline V gene. V lost 1 base, J lost 2 bases, and 12 bases lay in between. DNA for the CDR3: TGTGCCAGCAGCCAAGTCACGGGGTTCCCCTACGAGCAGTACTTC. The encoded protein is CASSQVTGFPYEQYF.

This chain links TRBV5-8 with TRBJ1-2; TRBD1 might be the D (5 bases). CDR3 length equals 13 residues. The germline CDR1 and CDR2 sequences are SGHTS and YDEGEE. Trimming stripped 7 bases from V and 4 bases from J, with 14 bases between. The CDR3 sequence is CASLGPISYGYTF. The CDR3, as DNA: TGTGCCAGCCTGGGACCGATCAGCTATGGCTACACCTTC.

This clone was seen once. The same CDR3 also results from other DNA sequences found in this sample. V usage is TRBV5-1 and J usage is TRBJ2-2; D is ambiguous. The V end was cut by 4 bases, the J end by 7 bases, with 11 bases between. The CDR3 runs to 13 residues. The germline V gene encodes CDR1 SGHRS and CDR2 YFSETQ. The CDR3 coding sequence is TGCGCCAGCAGCCCTCTTGGCGGCGGGGAGCTGTTTTTT. It specifies CASSPLGGGELFF.

In DNA form, the CDR3 reads TGTGCCAGCAGTGAAGGGTTAGCGTGGGAGCAGTACTTC. Encoded protein: CASSEGLAWEQYF. The chain combines TRBV2 with TRBJ2-7; D possibly corresponds to TRBD2 (5 bases). Looked up from germline, CDR1 is SNHLY and CDR2 is FYNNEI. The CDR3 is 13 amino acids. Trimming pared 1 base from V and 7 bases from J, leaving 11 bases between.

The chain combines TRBV2 with TRBJ2-7, with 12 positions matching TRBD2. CDR1 is SNHLY and CDR2 is FYNNEI in the germline V gene. The CDR3 is 15 residues long. After removal of 7 bases from V and 4 bases from J, the junction contained 8 bases not matched to a gene. In nucleotides, the CDR3 is TGTGCCAGCAAACGAACCGGGACTAGCGGGTACGAGCAGTACTTC. It codes for CASKRTGTSGYEQYF.

This clone was picked up one time. The CDR3 protein is CASSPPAGRDGNTIYF. DNA for the CDR3: TGTGCCAGCAGCCCCCCCGCGGGAAGGGATGGAAACACCATATATTTT. The chain carries TRBV7-9 and TRBJ1-3, with D unclear. V was shortened by 5 bases and J by 3 bases, with 17 bases between the two germline ends. Germline assignment: CDR1 SEHNR and CDR2 FQNEAQ (reference sequence). The length of the CDR3 is 16 residues.

V is TRBV9 and J is TRBJ2-2; 10 nucleotides line up with TRBD2. The germline V gene has CDR1 SGDLS and CDR2 YYNGEE. J was trimmed by 7 bases and V by 2 bases; bases with no gene match: 11. The CDR3 extends over 17 amino acids. The CDR3 here is CASSVAQLAGRNGELFF. The DNA of the CDR3 is TGTGCCAGCAGCGTCGCCCAACTAGCGGGAAGGAACGGGGAGCTGTTTTTT.

The V gene is TRBV4-3, the J gene TRBJ2-7; 7 bases fit TRBD1. Looked up from germline, CDR1 is LGHNA and CDR2 is YSLEER. V lost 1 base to trimming and J lost 0 bases; unmatched junction nucleotides: 6. The CDR3 has 16 amino acids. The DNA for the CDR3 is TGCGCCAGCAGCCAAGGATCGGCAGGGGGCTCCTACGAGCAGTACTTC. Its translation: CASSQGSAGGSYEQYF.